This TCR beta chain was recorded in a study of response to subunit inactivated influenza vaccine. Study observations and caveats: There was a suggestion from the authors that each seasonal influenza vaccination recruits few new T cells.

This CDR3 comprises 17 residues. Per germline, CDR1 KGHDR and CDR2 SFDVKD. The ends lost 4 bases at V and 3 bases at J; junction bases unmatched: 8. Comment on this clonotype: Its antigen is not known.

TCRdb recomputed calls from the RT-PCR reads with MiXCR, one row per CDR3 protein. The sample holds about 800,000 distinct CDR3 sequences, approximately 21% seen once. This receptor was obtained from a man between 50 and 59 years old who received an inactivated influenza vaccine. V is TRBV24-1 and J is TRBJ1-5, with 10 bases aligning to TRBD1. Material: PBMCs from blood, obtained more than 4 days after vaccination. Here the CDR3 reads CATSDAPGTGVNQPQHF. CDR3 coding DNA: TGTGCCACCAGTGACGCCCCCGGGACAGGGGTCAATCAGCCCCAGCATTTT.